This T cell receptor beta chain appears in the sequencing data of a study of T cells after yellow fever vaccination. Study-wide findings and caveats: Overlap between CD4 and CD8 compartments was detected for a small share of clonotypes.

TCRdb re-derived calls from the 5' RACE reads in MiXCR, one entry per CDR3 protein. Altogether approximately 130,000 distinct CDR3 sequences are present, roughly 15% being singletons, with the ten largest covering approximately 43%. This clonotype was seen a single time. The antigen remains undetermined. CDR3 size: 20 residues. Germline V CDR1 and CDR2: SGHVS, FNYEAQ. Trimming at V came to 0 bases and at J to 0 bases, leaving 10 bases not matched to a gene. The chain recombines TRBV7-6 with TRBJ2-1; 11 bases fit TRBD2. The receptor's source is a man between 18 and 29 years old who received the YFV17D yellow fever vaccine. The specimen comprised CD8+ T cells sorted from PBMCs, sampled 5 days after the yellow fever booster vaccination. The CDR3 sequence: CASSLALGGLAASSYNEQFF. In DNA, the CDR3 is TGTGCCAGCAGCTTAGCGTTGGGGGGACTAGCGGCTAGCTCCTACAATGAGCAGTTCTTC. The full variable domain, completed using reference TRBV7-6 and TRBJ2-1, is GAGVSQSPRYKVTKRGQDVALRCDPISGHVSLYWYRQALGQGPEFLTYFNYEAQQDKSGLPNDRFSAERPEGSISTLTIQRTEQRDSAMYRCASSLALGGLAASSYNEQFFGPGTRLTVL.